Listed below are T cell receptor beta chains from one sample, sequenced in a study of blood T cell repertoires in COVID-19. Profiling relied on immunoSEQ multiplex PCR, and the TCRdb table lists in-frame clones only, not all of them. The sample yields about 440,000 clones, about 92% seen once. Sequenced input: PBMCs or T cells enriched from blood (not recorded which). Source of these receptors: a man between 18 and 35 years old who had recovered from COVID-19. The CDR3 runs from the conserved cysteine through the conserved F or W. Only some rows state a clone size, as once, few, many or a class for expanded clones.

TRBV11-3	TRBJ2-7	-	CASSPGRRRSSYEQYF
TRBV10-2	TRBJ2-1	-	CASSENRGTYNEQFF
TRBV11-3	TRBJ2-7	-	CASSSQSYEQYF
TRBV7-9	TRBJ2-5	-	CASSPGTLQETQYF
TRBV11-2	TRBJ1-1	once	CASSLVADKGFFMNTEAFF
TRBV5-6	TRBJ1-5	-	CASSRAGRGLVDQPQHF
TRBV5-4	TRBJ2-1	-	CASSLALGTYNEQFF
TRBV19	TRBJ2-1	-	CATRPGTGVYNEQFF
TRBV28	TRBJ2-1	once	CASTGIGVKDGNEQFF
TRBV28	TRBJ2-7	-	CASSLIQGVYEQYF
TRBV5-4	TRBJ1-2	once	CASSLRGSRHGYTF
TRBV3-1/TRBV3-2	TRBJ2-2	-	CASSQALGFLRSGELFF
TRBV28	TRBJ2-3	once	CASSPTLAGGPSSTDTQYF
TRBV29-1	TRBJ2-7	-	CSVVSYPSYEQYF
TRBV7-9	TRBJ1-5	once	CASSGPGGPQHF
TRBV3-1/TRBV3-2	TRBJ1-3	-	CASSQGLPGSGNTIYF
TRBV5-8	TRBJ2-1	once	CASTGTSGRLDEQFF
TRBV18	TRBJ1-1	-	CASSPNREKNTEAFF
TRBV28	TRBJ1-1	-	CASSPSGQGNTEAFF
TRBV7-2	TRBJ2-2	-	CASSLAGSGGYWELFF
TRBV7-3	TRBJ2-3	-	CASSPSSGTDTQYF
TRBV18	TRBJ1-5	-	CASSPAPRQPQHF
TRBV28	TRBJ2-1	-	CASSGQDKPNEQFF
TRBV19	TRBJ2-7	-	CASSRRFMAEQYF
TRBV7-9	TRBJ1-5	few	CASSTGYQPQHF
TRBV2	TRBJ1-1	-	CASNGALNTEAFF
TRBV19	TRBJ1-1	once	CASSEAMNTEAFF
TRBV3-1/TRBV3-2	TRBJ1-4	-	CASSPRTGGSNEKLFF
TRBV7-7	TRBJ2-5	-	CASSTDRGYQETQYF
TRBV12-3/TRBV12-4	TRBJ1-1	-	CASSLRGEAFF
TRBV7-9	TRBJ2-7	-	CASSHPPRATVESYEQYF
TRBV10-2	TRBJ2-7	-	CASSGTGRGNEQYF
TRBV12-3/TRBV12-4	TRBJ1-1	-	CASRAQGTAEAFF
TRBV6-5	TRBJ1-1	-	CASSYSGGYTEAFF
TRBV10-3	TRBJ2-5	-	CAIRAGKGETQYF
TRBV30	TRBJ1-2	-	CACRLSGYTF
TRBV6-5	TRBJ1-6	-	CASSYSSKRSPLHF
TRBV3-1/TRBV3-2	TRBJ2-7	-	CASSQDPSEQYF
TRBV28	TRBJ1-6	-	CASSFDRSGTDFYNSPLHF
TRBV24-1	TRBJ2-2	-	CATSDPVQGANTGELFF
TRBV7-9	TRBJ1-6	-	CASSLTGVNSPLHF
TRBV6-2/TRBV6-3	TRBJ2-7	-	CASSYPIAGGLAEGSSYEQYF
TRBV18	TRBJ2-7	-	CASSPTVNEQYF
TRBV27	TRBJ1-6	-	CASSIRQGAVDSPLHF
TRBV19	TRBJ1-2	-	CASSIDPGDGYTF
TRBV27	TRBJ1-1	once	CASSLPLEEVF
TRBV24-1	TRBJ1-2	once	CATSDLAGYGYTF
TRBV12-5	TRBJ1-2	-	CASGSTGPSNYGYTF
TRBV9	TRBJ2-7	-	CASSVEGGPSSYEQYF
TRBV7-3	TRBJ2-3	-	CASSLTGLAGRNTQYF
TRBV28	TRBJ1-1	-	CASSSEGFEAFF
TRBV20-1	TRBJ1-2	-	CSASNSQPKIDYGYTF
TRBV5-5	TRBJ1-4	-	CASSRVDRGGNWEKLFF
TRBV12-5	TRBJ2-3	once	CASGGHRAGDTQYF
TRBV5-4	TRBJ2-3	-	CASSLGLAGPTDTQYF
TRBV5-6	TRBJ1-1	-	CASSLPQGYTEAFF
TRBV10-3	TRBJ2-3	-	CATRTGSHTDTQYF
TRBV5-1	TRBJ1-1	-	CASSLGFGQGASF
TRBV11-2	TRBJ2-1	-	CASSQGLALLMYSYNEQFF